These T cell receptor beta chains were read from a single sample in a study of blood T cell repertoires in COVID-19. The data were produced by immunoSEQ multiplex PCR, yet TCRdb's version contains in-frame clones alone and is incomplete. The sample records about 160,000 clones, roughly 85% being singletons. The specimen sequenced was peripheral blood. These receptors were collected from a human donor with acute or convalescent COVID-19. The donor label of this sample is uncertain. Both conserved end residues are part of each CDR3.

TRBJ1-4	TRBV4-1	CASSLRQGGANEKLFF
TRBJ1-2	TRBV18	CASSRDRGRPEGYTF
TRBJ2-1	TRBV18	CASSPPGPAYNEQFF
TRBJ1-2	TRBV4-3	CASSQDPLGDNGYTF
TRBJ1-6	TRBV6-2/TRBV6-3	CASSYGTGEMSPLHF
TRBJ1-4	TRBV9	CASSVGEGYEKLFF
TRBJ1-2	TRBV19	CASSTAAISGYTF
TRBJ1-1	TRBV3-1/TRBV3-2	CASSQGGRQGAFF
TRBJ2-7	TRBV30	CAWSPLGGSYEQYF
TRBJ2-1	TRBV24-1	CATSDRGLADEQFF